The 29 T cell receptor beta chains below come from one sample, sequenced in a study of blood T cell repertoires in COVID-19. Assay used: immunoSEQ multiplex PCR; TCRdb lists only in-frame clones, some missing. The data show 200,000 to 250,000 clones, with approximately 86% seen just once and about 1.5% held by the top ten. The specimen sequenced was PBMCs or T cells enriched from blood (not recorded which). These receptors originate from a woman between 45 and 60 years old who had recovered from COVID-19.

The rearrangement uses TRBV7-9 and TRBJ2-7; 14 nucleotides line up with TRBD2. Unmatched junction bases numbered 15, after V lost 2 bases and J lost 6 bases. CDR1 SEHNR and CDR2 FQNEAQ come from the germline V gene (reference sequence). CDR3 length equals 19 residues. As DNA, the CDR3 is TGTGCCAGCAGCTTATCAGCCGGGACTAGCGGGAGAAGGGGCACCGAGCAGTACTTC. Protein product: CASSLSAGTSGRRGTEQYF. The whole variable domain, remainder taken from reference TRBV7-9 and TRBJ2-7, is DTGVSQNPRHKITKRGQNVTFRCDPISEHNRLYWYRQTLGQGPEFLTYFQNEAQLEKSRLLSDRFSAERPKGSFSTLEIQRTEQGDSAMYLCASSLSAGTSGRRGTEQYFGPGTRLTVT.

Note on this clone: Other DNA sequences of this sample code for an identical CDR3. The V gene is TRBV20-1, the J gene TRBJ1-1, with D uncertain. CDR1 is DFQATT and CDR2 is SNEGSKA in the germline V gene (reference sequence). The CDR3 runs to 11 residues. The V and J ends lost 5 bases and 6 bases respectively, with 10 bases between them. As DNA, the CDR3 is TGCAGTGCTTCGGGTGTCGCTGAAGCTTTCTTT. This codes for CSASGVAEAFF.

CDR3 sequence: CASSLWRDRPHNEQFF. CDR3 bases: TGTGCCAGCAGCTTGTGGCGGGACCGACCCCACAATGAGCAGTTCTTC. This chain joins TRBV7-6 and TRBJ2-1; TRBD2 is a possible D gene (6 bases). CDR3 length: 16 residues. CDR1 is SGHVS, CDR2 FNYEAQ, per germline. The V gene lost 3 bases and the J gene lost 5 bases, with 17 bases spanning the gap.

V gene TRBV19 combines with J gene TRBJ1-2, with unresolved D. V dropped 1 base and J dropped 4 bases, with 13 bases sitting between them. The CDR3 is made up of 15 amino acids. Germline-derived CDR1 and CDR2 are LNHDA and SQIVND (reference sequence). For the CDR3, the DNA is TGTGCCAGTAGTATAGCAGCGAGAGACGGCTATGGCTACACCTTC. Protein product: CASSIAARDGYGYTF.

The genes are TRBV24-1 and TRBJ2-7, with 9 bases that match TRBD1. Germline V lookup: CDR1 KGHDR, CDR2 SFDVKD. The length of the CDR3 is 13 residues. The junction had 6 bases not matched to a gene; V was cut back by 9 bases and J by 4 bases. The CDR3 here is CATGTGRGYEQYF. In DNA, the CDR3 is TGTGCCACCGGGACAGGGAGGGGATACGAGCAGTACTTC.

The rearrangement joins TRBV5-6 to TRBJ2-5; 8 positions agree with TRBD1. The CDR3 totals 15 residues. Germline trimming cut 3 bases from V and 5 bases from J; bases unmatched to any gene: 9. CDR1 and CDR2 (germline): SGHDT, YYEEEE. The CDR3 sequence is CASSSTGTGGETQYF. The CDR3 nucleotides are TGTGCCAGCAGCTCAACCGGGACAGGCGGGGAGACCCAGTACTTC.

This clone was picked up one time. The V call is TRBV7-8, the J call TRBJ2-7, with 9 bases matching TRBD2. The CDR3 runs 16 residues. V was clipped by 1 base and J by 0 bases; unmatched bases: 4. CDR1 and CDR2 (germline): SGHVS, FQNEAQ. CDR3 amino acids: CASSLVLAGVSYEQYF. The CDR3, as DNA: TGTGCCAGCAGCTTAGTTTTAGCGGGAGTCTCCTACGAGCAGTACTTC.

The chain joins TRBV7-2 to TRBJ2-7; 7 bases fit TRBD1. The V gene's germline CDR1 is SGHTA and CDR2 FQGNSA. Trimming took 3 bases from V and 0 from J; bases not matched to a gene: 2. The CDR3 runs to 14 residues. CDR3 DNA sequence: TGTGCCAGCAGCTTGACAGGGAGCTCCTACGAGCAGTACTTC. It is translated as CASSLTGSSYEQYF.

This clone was seen just once. The rearrangement uses TRBV7-9 and TRBJ2-2; TRBD1 is a possible D gene (5 bases). The V and J ends lost 7 bases and 3 bases respectively, with 27 bases between them. CDR3 length equals 19 residues. Looked up from germline, CDR1 is SEHNR and CDR2 is FQNEAQ (reference sequence). CDR3 nucleotide sequence: TGTGCCAGCAACCGAGTTCTCAGCAAGACCACCAGGGACACCGGGGAGCTGTTTTTT. Amino acids: CASNRVLSKTTRDTGELFF.

The rearrangement uses TRBV27 and TRBJ2-7; the D gene is possibly TRBD2 (5 bases). The CDR3 has 14 amino acids. The germline CDR1 and CDR2 sequences are MNHEY and SMNVEV (reference sequence). Trimming pared 5 bases from V and 2 bases from J, leaving 13 bases between. The CDR3 spells CASSLGMGPYEQYF. The CDR3 nucleotides read TGTGCCAGCAGTCTCGGGATGGGCCCCTACGAGCAGTACTTC.

The chain combines TRBV6-5 with TRBJ2-7; maybe TRBD1 (6 bases). Trimming removed 6 bases from V and 2 bases from J, with 8 bases in between. This CDR3 contains 12 residues. Per germline, CDR1 MNHEY and CDR2 SVGAGI. In nucleotides, the CDR3 is TGTGCCAGCAGCGGGACAACCTACGAGCAGTACTTC. Translating it yields CASSGTTYEQYF.

This clone was observed a single time. This chain's CDR3 is CASSLDGGYTF. DNA for the CDR3: TGCGCCAGCAGCTTGGACGGGGGCTACACCTTC. The V call is TRBV5-1, the J call TRBJ1-2; D is undetermined. Germline V lookup: CDR1 SGHRS, CDR2 YFSETQ. V was shortened by 0 bases and J by 8 bases, with 5 bases between the two germline ends. The CDR3 has 11 amino acids.

The rearrangement uses TRBV7-2 and TRBJ2-1; D remains ambiguous. Germline CDR1 is SGHTA and CDR2 is FQGNSA. The V and J ends lost 5 bases and 2 bases respectively, with 10 bases between them. The CDR3 is made up of 14 amino acids. CDR3: CASSANVAYNEQFF. The CDR3 nucleotides read TGTGCCAGCAGCGCTAACGTAGCCTACAATGAGCAGTTCTTC.

The gene calls are TRBV28 and TRBJ1-1, with a tentative D call TRBD1 (6 bases). This CDR3 has 15 residues. The germline V gene encodes CDR1 MDHEN and CDR2 SYDVKM. Trimming cost V 5 bases and J 6 bases, with 19 bases left between them. CDR3 in DNA: TGTGCCAGCAGTCCGGTCCAGGGGCAGGTGGCTGAAGCTTTCTTT. This codes for CASSPVQGQVAEAFF. Complete variable domain (other parts from reference TRBV28 and TRBJ1-1): DVKVTQSSRYLVKRTGEKVFLECVQDMDHENMFWYRQDPGLGLRLIYFSYDVKMKEKGDIPEGYSVSREKKERFSLILESASTNQTSMYLCASSPVQGQVAEAFFGQGTRLTVV.

The CDR3 loop reads CASSEGLTGAIGELFF. CDR3 bases: TGTGCCAGCTCCGAAGGGCTGACAGGGGCGATCGGGGAGCTGTTTTTT. The chain uses TRBV18 and TRBJ2-2; TRBD1 matches 8 bases. V was pared by 6 bases and J by 7 bases, with 13 bases of the junction left unmatched. The CDR3 is 16 amino acids. Germline V gene lookup returns CDR1 KGHSH and CDR2 LQKENI.

This clone has a handful of counts. The rearrangement uses TRBV18 and TRBJ1-5; D gene unclear. The V and J ends lost 1 base and 5 bases respectively, with 12 bases between them. The CDR3 consists of 15 residues. Germline V lookup: CDR1 KGHSH, CDR2 LQKENI. In DNA, the CDR3 is TGTGCCAGCTCACCACTGCGGGGTCCTGATCAGCCCCAGCATTTT. Its translation: CASSPLRGPDQPQHF.

This rearrangement joins TRBV27 to TRBJ1-1; D unresolved. CDR1 MNHEY and CDR2 SMNVEV come from the germline V gene (reference sequence). Deletions cut 1 base from V and 0 bases from J, with 12 bases between. This CDR3 has 16 residues. CDR3 residues: CASSLFAGLLNTEAFF. CDR3 coding DNA: TGTGCCAGCAGTTTATTTGCTGGACTGCTGAACACTGAAGCTTTCTTT.

CDR3 sequence reads: CASTGSEANEQFF. For the CDR3, the DNA is TGTGCCAGCACGGGATCAGAGGCCAATGAGCAGTTCTTC. The chain uses TRBV6-5 and TRBJ2-1; D is possibly TRBD2 (5 bases). This CDR3 spans 13 amino acids. V was clipped by 7 bases and J by 6 bases, with 13 bases between them. Germline CDR1 MNHEY, CDR2 SVGAGI.

The rearrangement joins TRBV5-1 to TRBJ1-6; D call uncertain. Germline CDR1 and CDR2: SGHRS and YFSETQ. The CDR3 consists of 13 residues. The V end was cut by 2 bases, the J end by 10 bases, with 10 bases between. CDR3 nucleotides: TGCGCCAGCAGCTTCACCCTCGGGTCACCCCTCCACTTT. Translation gives CASSFTLGSPLHF.

The J gene is TRBJ1-3, the V gene TRBV7-6, with a tentative D call TRBD1 (5 bases). Germline CDR1 is SGHVS and CDR2 is FNYEAQ. V was cut by 5 bases and J by 4 bases, with 15 bases left in between. This CDR3 is built from 15 residues. CDR3 coding DNA: TGTGCCAGCAGCCCAGATGCAGGGTTCGGAAACACCATATATTTT. Residues: CASSPDAGFGNTIYF.

Written as DNA, the CDR3 is TGTGCCTGCCCGAAGCGGGCGAACACCGGGGAGCTGTTTTTT. Translated, it gives CACPKRANTGELFF. The J gene is TRBJ2-2, the V gene TRBV30; D may be TRBD2 (6 bases). Deletions cut 6 bases from V and 0 bases from J, with 11 bases between. Germline V gives CDR1 GTSNPN, CDR2 SVGIG (reference sequence). This CDR3 contains 14 residues.

The chain links TRBV5-1 to TRBJ2-7, with D possibly TRBD1 on 6 matching bases. CDR1 is SGHRS and CDR2 is YFSETQ in the germline V gene. V lost 0 bases and J lost 3, with 13 bases in between. This CDR3 has 15 amino acids. The CDR3 DNA follows: TGCGCCAGCAGCTTGGCACAGGGAAACATCTACGAGCAGTACTTC. Translated, it gives CASSLAQGNIYEQYF.

V is TRBV7-2 and J is TRBJ2-7; TRBD1 matches at 8 bases. The CDR3 totals 15 residues. Germline V gene sequence: CDR1 SGHTA, CDR2 FQGNSA. V was clipped by 2 bases and J by 0 bases; unmatched bases: 3. DNA of the CDR3: TGTGCCAGCAGCTTAAGGACAGGGAGCTCCTACGAGCAGTACTTC. This translates into CASSLRTGSSYEQYF.

The genes are TRBV18 and TRBJ2-7; possible D gene TRBD2, 6 bases. Germline lookup yields CDR1 KGHSH and CDR2 LQKENI. CDR3 length equals 15 residues. The germline V and J ends were trimmed by 2 bases and 6 bases, with 17 bases remaining between them. The CDR3 is CASSPSGDPASEQYF. The CDR3 region has the DNA TGTGCCAGCTCACCATCGGGGGACCCGGCCTCCGAGCAGTACTTC.

The rearrangement joins TRBV15 to TRBJ1-5, with a tentative D call TRBD1 (6 bases). V lost 4 bases and J 6 bases, leaving 13 bases between the germline ends. The CDR3 has 14 residues. Germline V CDR1 and CDR2: LNHNV, YYDKDF (reference sequence). CDR3 loop: CATSTTPGVQPQHF. In nucleotides, the CDR3 is TGTGCCACCAGCACAACCCCAGGGGTTCAGCCCCAGCATTTT.

The J gene is TRBJ1-5, the V gene TRBV5-4; no clear D gene. V lost 0 bases, J lost 0 bases, and 7 bases lay in between. The V gene's germline CDR1 is SGHNT and CDR2 YYREEE (reference sequence). This CDR3 is 15 amino acids long. In DNA form, the CDR3 reads TGTGCCAGCAGCTTGGGGCAGGATAGCAATCAGCCCCAGCATTTT. Encoded protein: CASSLGQDSNQPQHF.

The chain couples TRBV10-3 to TRBJ1-2; no clear D. The CDR3 loop spans 14 amino acids. Deletions cut 3 bases from V and 2 bases from J, with 10 bases between. Germline V gene sequence: CDR1 ENHRY, CDR2 SYGVKD. The CDR3 sequence: CAISDIRVNYGYTF. CDR3 sequence (DNA): TGTGCCATCAGTGATATACGGGTGAACTATGGCTACACCTTC.

V usage is TRBV5-1 and J usage is TRBJ1-4; D is perhaps TRBD1 (6 bases). Germline CDR1 SGHRS, CDR2 YFSETQ. The CDR3 runs 14 residues. V was clipped by 4 bases and J by 8 bases, with 15 bases between them. The CDR3 DNA is TGCGCCAGCAGCACCGGGACAATAACCGAAAAACTGTTTTTT. Protein sequence: CASSTGTITEKLFF.

The V gene is TRBV19, the J gene TRBJ2-7; 10 nucleotides align to TRBD2. From germline, CDR1 is LNHDA and CDR2 SQIVND (reference sequence). CDR3 length equals 15 residues. V shed 2 bases, J shed 5 bases, and the junction held 6 bases outside the gene matches. The CDR3 sequence: CASSITWLAGDEQYF. DNA for the CDR3: TGTGCCAGTAGTATAACTTGGCTAGCGGGAGACGAGCAGTACTTC.